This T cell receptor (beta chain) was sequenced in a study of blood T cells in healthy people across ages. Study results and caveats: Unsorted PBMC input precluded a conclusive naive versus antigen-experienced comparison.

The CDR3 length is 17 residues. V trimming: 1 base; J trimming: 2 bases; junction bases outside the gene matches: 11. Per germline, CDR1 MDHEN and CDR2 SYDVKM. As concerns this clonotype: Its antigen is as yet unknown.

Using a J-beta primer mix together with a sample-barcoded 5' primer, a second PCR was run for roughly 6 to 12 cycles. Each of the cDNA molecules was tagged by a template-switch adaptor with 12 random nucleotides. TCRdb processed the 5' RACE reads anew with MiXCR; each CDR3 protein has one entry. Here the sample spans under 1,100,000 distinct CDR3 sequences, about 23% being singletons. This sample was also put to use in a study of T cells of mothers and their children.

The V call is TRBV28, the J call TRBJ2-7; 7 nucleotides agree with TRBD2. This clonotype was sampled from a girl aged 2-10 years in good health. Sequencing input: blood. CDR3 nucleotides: TGTGCCAGCAGTTTATCGGGACTACTGCGTTTAGCCTACGAGCAGTACTTC. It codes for CASSLSGLLRLAYEQYF.